This entry concerns a single T cell receptor beta chain. The identical CDR3 is also encoded by other nucleotide sequences in the sample. Assay: immunoSEQ multiplex PCR; the TCRdb copy retains only in-frame clones and omits some. The sample carries more than 2,000,000 clones, just over 90% recorded once. J lost 4 bases, V lost 0 bases, and 4 bases had no gene match. CDR3 length equals 15 residues. Germline V gene data show CDR1 as SGHRS and CDR2 as YFSETQ. This specimen belongs to a study of shared clonotypes between healthy human individuals. Sequenced input: naive CD4+ T cells from PBMCs. The subset was: CD45RA+ positively selected. J is TRBJ2-7 and V is TRBV5-1, with 10 bases lining up with TRBD1. This TCR was recovered from a man between 18 and 29 years old in good health. Some clones in this sample may be carry-over from other donors' samples. The CDR3 sequence: CASSLAGTGAYEQYF. CDR3 in DNA: TGCGCCAGCAGCTTGGCCGGGACAGGGGCATACGAGCAGTACTTC.